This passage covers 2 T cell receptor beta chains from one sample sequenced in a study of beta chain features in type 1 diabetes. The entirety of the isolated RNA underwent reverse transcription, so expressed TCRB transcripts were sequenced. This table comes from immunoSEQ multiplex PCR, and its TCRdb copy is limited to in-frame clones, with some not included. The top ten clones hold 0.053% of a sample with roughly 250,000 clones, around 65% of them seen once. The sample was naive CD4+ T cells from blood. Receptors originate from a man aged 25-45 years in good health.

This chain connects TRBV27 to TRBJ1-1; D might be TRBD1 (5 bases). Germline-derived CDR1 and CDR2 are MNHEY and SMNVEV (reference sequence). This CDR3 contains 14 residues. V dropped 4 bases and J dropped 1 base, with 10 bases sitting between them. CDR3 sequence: CASSSGTANTEAFF. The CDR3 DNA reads TGTGCCAGCAGTTCCGGGACGGCGAACACTGAAGCTTTCTTT.

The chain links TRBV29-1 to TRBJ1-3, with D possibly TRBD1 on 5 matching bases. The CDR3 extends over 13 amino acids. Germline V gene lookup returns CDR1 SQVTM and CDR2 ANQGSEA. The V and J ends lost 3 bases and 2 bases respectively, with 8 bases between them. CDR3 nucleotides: TGCAGCGTTGAGTCGGACACTGGAAACACCATATATTTT. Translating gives CSVESDTGNTIYF.